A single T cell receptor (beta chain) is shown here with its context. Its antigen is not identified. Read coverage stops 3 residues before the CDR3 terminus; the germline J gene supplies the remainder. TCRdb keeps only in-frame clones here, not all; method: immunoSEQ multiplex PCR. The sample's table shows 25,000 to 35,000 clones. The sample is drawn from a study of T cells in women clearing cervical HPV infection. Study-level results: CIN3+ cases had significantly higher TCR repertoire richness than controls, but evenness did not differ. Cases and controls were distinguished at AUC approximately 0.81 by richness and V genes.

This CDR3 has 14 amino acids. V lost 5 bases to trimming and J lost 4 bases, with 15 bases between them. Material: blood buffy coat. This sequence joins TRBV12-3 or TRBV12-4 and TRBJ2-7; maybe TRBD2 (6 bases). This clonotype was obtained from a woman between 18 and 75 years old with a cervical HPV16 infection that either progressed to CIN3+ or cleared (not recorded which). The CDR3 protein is CASSPGGGVYEQYF. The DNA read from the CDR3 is TGTGCCAGCAGTCCCGGAGGAGGGGTATACGAG.